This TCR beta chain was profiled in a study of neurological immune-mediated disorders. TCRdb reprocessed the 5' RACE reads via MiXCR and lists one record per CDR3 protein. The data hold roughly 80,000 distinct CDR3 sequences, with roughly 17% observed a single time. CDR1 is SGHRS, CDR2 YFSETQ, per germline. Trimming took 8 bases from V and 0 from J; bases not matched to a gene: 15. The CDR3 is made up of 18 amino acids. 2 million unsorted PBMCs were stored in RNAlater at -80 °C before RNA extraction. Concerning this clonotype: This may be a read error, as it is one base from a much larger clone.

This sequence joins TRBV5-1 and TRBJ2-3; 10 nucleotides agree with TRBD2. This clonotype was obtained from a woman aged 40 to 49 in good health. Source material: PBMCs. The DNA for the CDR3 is TGCGCCAGGACGGGTCTAGCGGGGGACCGACCTAGCACAGATACGCAGTATTTT. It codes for CARTGLAGDRPSTDTQYF.